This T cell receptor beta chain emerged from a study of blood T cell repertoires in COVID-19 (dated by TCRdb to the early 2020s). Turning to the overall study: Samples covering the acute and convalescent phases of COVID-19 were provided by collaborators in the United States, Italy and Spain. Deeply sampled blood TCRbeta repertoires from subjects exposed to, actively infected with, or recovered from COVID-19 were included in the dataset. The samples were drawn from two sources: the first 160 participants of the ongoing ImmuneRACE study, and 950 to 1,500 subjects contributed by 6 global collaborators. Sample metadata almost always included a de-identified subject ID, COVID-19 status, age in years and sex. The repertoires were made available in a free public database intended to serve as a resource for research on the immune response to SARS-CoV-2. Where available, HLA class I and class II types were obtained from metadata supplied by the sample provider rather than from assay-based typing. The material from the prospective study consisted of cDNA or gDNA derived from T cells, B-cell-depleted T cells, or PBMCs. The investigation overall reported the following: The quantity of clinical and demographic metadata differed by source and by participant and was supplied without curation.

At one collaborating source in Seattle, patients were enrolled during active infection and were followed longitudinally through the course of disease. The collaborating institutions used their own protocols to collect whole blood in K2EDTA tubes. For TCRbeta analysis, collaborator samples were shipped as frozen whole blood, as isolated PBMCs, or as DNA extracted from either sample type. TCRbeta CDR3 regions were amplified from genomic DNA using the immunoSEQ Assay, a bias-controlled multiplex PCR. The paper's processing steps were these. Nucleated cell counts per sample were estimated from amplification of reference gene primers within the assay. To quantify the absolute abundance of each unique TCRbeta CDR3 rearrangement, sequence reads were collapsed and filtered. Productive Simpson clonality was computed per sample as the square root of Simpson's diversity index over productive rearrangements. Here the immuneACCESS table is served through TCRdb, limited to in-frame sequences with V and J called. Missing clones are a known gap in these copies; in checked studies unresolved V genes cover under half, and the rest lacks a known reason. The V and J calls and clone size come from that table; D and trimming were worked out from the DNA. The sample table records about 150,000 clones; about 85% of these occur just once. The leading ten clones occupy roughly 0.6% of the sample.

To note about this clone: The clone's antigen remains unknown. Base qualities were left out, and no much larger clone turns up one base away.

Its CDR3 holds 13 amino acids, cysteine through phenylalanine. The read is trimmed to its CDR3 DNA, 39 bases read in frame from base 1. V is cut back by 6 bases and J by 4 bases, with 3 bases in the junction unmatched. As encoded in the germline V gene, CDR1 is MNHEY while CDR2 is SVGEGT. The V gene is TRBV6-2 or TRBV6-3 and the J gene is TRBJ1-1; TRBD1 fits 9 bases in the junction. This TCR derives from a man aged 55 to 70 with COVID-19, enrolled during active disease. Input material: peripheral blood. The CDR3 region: CASSRQGVTEAFF. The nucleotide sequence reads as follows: TGTGCCAGCAGCCGACAGGGGGTCACTGAAGCTTTCTTT.